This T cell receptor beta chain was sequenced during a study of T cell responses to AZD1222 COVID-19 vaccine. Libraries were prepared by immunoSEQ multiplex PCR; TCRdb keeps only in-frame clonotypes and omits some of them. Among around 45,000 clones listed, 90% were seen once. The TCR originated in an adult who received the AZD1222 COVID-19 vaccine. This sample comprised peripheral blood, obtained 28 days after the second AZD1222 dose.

CDR3 region: CASSPPGLASSGANVLTF. The DNA of the CDR3 is TGTGCCAGCAGCCCCCCGGGACTAGCCTCCTCTGGGGCCAACGTCCTGACTTTC. The genes are TRBV5-4 and TRBJ2-6, with 9 positions matching TRBD2. The trim removed 4 bases at V and 0 bases at J, leaving 8 bases unmatched. This CDR3 contains 18 residues. The germline V gene encodes CDR1 SGHNT and CDR2 YYREEE (reference sequence).